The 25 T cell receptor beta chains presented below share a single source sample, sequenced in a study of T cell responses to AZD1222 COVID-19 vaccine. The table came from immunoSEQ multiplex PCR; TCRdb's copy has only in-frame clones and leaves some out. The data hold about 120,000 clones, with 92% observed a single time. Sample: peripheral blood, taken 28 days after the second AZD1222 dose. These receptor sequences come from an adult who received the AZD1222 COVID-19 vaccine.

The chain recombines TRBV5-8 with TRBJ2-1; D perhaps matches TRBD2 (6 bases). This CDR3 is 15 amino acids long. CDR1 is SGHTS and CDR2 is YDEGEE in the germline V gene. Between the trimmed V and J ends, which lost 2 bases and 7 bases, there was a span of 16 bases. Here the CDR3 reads CASSLEWEARNEQFF. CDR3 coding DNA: TGTGCCAGCAGCTTAGAATGGGAGGCCCGTAATGAGCAGTTCTTC.

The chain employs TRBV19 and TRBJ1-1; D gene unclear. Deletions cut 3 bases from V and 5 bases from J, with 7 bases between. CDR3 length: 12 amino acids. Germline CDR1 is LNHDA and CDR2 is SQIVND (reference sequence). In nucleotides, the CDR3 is TGTGCCAGTAGTATCGGCAGGACTGAAGCTTTCTTT. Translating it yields CASSIGRTEAFF.

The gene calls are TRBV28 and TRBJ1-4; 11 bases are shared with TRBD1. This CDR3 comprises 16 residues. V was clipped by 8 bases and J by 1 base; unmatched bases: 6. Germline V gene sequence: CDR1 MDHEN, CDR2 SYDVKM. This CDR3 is CASGGQGAVTNEKLFF. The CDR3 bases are TGTGCCAGCGGAGGACAGGGGGCTGTAACTAATGAAAAACTGTTTTTT.

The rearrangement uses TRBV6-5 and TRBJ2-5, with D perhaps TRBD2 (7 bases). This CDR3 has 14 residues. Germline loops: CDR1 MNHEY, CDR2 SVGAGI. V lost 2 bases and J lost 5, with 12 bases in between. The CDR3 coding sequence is TGTGCCAGCAGTTACGGGGGGGCAGGGGAGACCCAGTACTTC. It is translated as CASSYGGAGETQYF.

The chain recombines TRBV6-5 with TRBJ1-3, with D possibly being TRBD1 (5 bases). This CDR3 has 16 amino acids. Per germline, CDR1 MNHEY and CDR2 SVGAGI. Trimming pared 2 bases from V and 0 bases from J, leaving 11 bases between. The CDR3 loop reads CASSYTRGTSGNTIYF. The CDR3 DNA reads TGTGCCAGCAGTTACACCCGTGGGACCTCTGGAAACACCATATATTTT.

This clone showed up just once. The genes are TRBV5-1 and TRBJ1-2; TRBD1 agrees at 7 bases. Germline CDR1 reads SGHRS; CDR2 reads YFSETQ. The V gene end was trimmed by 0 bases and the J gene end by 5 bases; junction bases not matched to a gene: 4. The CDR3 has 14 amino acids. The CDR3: CASSLETGYYGYTF. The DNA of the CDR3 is TGCGCCAGCAGCTTGGAGACAGGGTATTATGGCTACACCTTC.

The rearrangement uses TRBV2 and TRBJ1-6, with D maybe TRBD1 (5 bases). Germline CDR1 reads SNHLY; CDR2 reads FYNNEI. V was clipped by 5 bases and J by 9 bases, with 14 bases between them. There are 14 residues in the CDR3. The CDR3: CASSTDSRGSPLHF. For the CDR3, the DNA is TGTGCCAGCAGTACCGACAGTCGAGGTTCACCCCTCCACTTT.

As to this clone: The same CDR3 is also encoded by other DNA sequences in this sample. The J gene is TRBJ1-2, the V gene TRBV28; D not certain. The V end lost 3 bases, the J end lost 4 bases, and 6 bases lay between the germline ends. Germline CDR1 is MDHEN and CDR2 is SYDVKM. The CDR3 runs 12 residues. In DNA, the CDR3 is TGTGCCAGCAGTTTGGGAAGCTATGGCTACACCTTC. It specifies CASSLGSYGYTF.

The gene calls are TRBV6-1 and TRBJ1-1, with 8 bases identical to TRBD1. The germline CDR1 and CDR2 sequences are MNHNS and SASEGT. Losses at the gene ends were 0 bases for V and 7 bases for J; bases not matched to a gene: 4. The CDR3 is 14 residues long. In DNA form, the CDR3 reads TGTGCCAGCAGTGAAGCGCTCAGGGGGCTTGAAGCTTTCTTT. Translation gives CASSEALRGLEAFF.

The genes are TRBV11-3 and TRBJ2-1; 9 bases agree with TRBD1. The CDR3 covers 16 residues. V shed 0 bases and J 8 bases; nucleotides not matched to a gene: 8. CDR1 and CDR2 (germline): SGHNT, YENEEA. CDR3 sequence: CASSLEGTGKLDEQFF. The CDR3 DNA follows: TGTGCCAGCAGCTTAGAGGGGACAGGGAAGTTGGATGAGCAGTTCTTC.

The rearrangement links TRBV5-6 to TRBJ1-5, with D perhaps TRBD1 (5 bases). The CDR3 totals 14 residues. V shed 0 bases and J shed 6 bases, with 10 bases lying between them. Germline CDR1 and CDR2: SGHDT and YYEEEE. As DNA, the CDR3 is TGTGCCAGCAGCTTGGCCGGGGGACTTCAGCCCCAGCATTTT. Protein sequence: CASSLAGGLQPQHF.

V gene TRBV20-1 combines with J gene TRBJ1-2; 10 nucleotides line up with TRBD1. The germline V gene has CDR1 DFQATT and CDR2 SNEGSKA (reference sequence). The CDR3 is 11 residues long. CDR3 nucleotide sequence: TGCAGGGCAGGGACAGGGGATGGCTACACCTTC. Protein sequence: CRAGTGDGYTF.

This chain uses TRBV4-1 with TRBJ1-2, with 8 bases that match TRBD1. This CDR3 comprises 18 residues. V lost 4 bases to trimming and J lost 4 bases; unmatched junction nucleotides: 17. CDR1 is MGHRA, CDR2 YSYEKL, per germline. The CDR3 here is CASSLALLGRGRPYGYTF. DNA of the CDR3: TGCGCCAGCAGCCTGGCTTTATTGGGCAGGGGGCGTCCCTATGGCTACACCTTC.

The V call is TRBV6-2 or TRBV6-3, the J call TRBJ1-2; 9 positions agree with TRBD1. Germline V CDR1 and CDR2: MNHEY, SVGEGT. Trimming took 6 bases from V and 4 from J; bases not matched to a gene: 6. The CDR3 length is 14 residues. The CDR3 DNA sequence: TGTGCCAGCAGCCCCGGGACAGGGACCTATGGCTACACCTTC. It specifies CASSPGTGTYGYTF.

The CDR3 is CASSATAPNYGYTF. CDR3 nucleotide sequence: TGTGCCAGCTCGGCGACAGCCCCTAACTATGGCTACACCTTC. The chain joins TRBV18 to TRBJ1-2, with D perhaps TRBD1 (5 bases). CDR1 KGHSH and CDR2 LQKENI come from the germline V gene. This CDR3 has 14 residues. V was trimmed by 6 bases and J by 0 bases, leaving 11 bases between them.

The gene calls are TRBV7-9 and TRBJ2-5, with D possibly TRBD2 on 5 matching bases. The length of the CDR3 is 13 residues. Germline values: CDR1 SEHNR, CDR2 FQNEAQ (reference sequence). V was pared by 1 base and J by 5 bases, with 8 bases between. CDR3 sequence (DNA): TGTGCCAGCAGCTTAGTCCCGGGGGAGACCCAGTACTTC. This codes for CASSLVPGETQYF.

CDR3 bases: TGTGCCAGCTTCTCCCCTGGGGCCAACGTCCTGACTTTC. As protein: CASFSPGANVLTF. The chain uses TRBV6-5 and TRBJ2-6; D ambiguous. Trimming stripped 8 bases from V and 2 bases from J, with 7 bases between. Germline CDR1 is MNHEY and CDR2 is SVGAGI. There are 13 residues in the CDR3.

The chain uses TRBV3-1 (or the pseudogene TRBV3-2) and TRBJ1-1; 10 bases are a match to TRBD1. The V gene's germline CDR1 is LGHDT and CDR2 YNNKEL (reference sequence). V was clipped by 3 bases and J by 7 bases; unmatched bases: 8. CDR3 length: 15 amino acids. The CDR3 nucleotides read TGTGCCAGCAGCCATAGTGACAGGGGGCATGGTGAAGCTTTCTTT. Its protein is CASSHSDRGHGEAFF.

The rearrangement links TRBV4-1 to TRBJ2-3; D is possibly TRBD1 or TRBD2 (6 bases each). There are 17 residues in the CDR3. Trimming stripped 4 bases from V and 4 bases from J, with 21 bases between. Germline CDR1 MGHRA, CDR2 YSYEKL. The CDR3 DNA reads TGCGCCAGCAGCCTTTGGGGGCCTAGCGAATCCCCAGATACGCAGTATTTT. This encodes CASSLWGPSESPDTQYF.

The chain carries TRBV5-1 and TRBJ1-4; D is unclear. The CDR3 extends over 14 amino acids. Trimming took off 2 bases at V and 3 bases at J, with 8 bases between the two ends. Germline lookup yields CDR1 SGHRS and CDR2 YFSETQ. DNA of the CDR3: TGCGCCAGCAGCTTTCGGGCTTCTAATGAAAAACTGTTTTTT. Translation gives CASSFRASNEKLFF.

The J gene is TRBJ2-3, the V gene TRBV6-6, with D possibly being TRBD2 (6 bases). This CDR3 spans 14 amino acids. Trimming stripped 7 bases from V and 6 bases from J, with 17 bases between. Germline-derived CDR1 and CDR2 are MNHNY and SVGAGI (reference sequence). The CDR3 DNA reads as TGTGCCAGCACCAACCGGGAGCGAACTGATACGCAGTATTTT. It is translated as CASTNRERTDTQYF.

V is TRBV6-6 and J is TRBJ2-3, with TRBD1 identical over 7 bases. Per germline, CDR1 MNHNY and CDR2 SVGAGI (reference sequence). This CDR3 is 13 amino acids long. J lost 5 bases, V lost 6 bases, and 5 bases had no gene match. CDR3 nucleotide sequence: TGTGCCAGCAGACTTCCAGGGGGAGATACGCAGTATTTT. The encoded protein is CASRLPGGDTQYF.

CDR3 protein: CASSQVGPPRNTIYF. CDR3 sequence (DNA): TGTGCCAGCAGCCAAGTCGGGCCTCCTAGAAACACCATATATTTT. The gene calls are TRBV3-1 (or the pseudogene TRBV3-2) and TRBJ1-3; D unclear. Trimming shortened V by 1 base and J by 5 bases, and 12 bases separated the two germline ends. CDR1 LGHDT and CDR2 YNNKEL come from the germline V gene (reference sequence). This CDR3 is built from 15 residues.

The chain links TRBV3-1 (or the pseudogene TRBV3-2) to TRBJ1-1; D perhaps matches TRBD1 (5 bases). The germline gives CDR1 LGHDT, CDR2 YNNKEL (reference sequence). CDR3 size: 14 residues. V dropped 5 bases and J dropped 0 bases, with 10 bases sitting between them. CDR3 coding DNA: TGTGCCAGCAGCGGCAGGGCCATGAACACTGAAGCTTTCTTT. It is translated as CASSGRAMNTEAFF.

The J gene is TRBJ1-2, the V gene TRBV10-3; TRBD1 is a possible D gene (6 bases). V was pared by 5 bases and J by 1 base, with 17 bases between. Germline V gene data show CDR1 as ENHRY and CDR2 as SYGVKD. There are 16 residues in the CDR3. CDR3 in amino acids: CAISLGAQAYNYGYTF. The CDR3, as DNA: TGTGCCATCAGTTTGGGGGCCCAGGCTTATAACTATGGCTACACCTTC.